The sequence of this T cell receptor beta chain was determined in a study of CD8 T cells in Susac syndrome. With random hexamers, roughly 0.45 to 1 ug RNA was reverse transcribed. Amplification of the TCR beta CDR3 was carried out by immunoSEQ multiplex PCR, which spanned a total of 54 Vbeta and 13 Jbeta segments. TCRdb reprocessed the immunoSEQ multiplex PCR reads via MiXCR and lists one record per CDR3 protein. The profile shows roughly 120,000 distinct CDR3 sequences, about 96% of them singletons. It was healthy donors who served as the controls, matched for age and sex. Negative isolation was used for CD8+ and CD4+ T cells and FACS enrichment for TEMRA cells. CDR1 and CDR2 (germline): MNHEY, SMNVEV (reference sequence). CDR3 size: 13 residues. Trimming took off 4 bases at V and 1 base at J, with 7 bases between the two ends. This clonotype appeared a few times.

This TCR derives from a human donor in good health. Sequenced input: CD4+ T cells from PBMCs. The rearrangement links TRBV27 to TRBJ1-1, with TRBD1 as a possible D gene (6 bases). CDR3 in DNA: TGTGCCAGCAGTTACAGGGAGAACACTGAAGCTTTCTTT. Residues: CASSYRENTEAFF.